This T cell receptor (beta chain) was obtained from a study of beta chain features in type 1 diabetes. Study-wide findings and caveats: HLA influence on TCRB rearrangement stayed unresolved here. People with Type 1 diabetes carried modestly yet significantly shorter TCRB CDR3s in all four CD4+ subsets.

V lost 2 bases, J lost 4 bases, and 13 bases lay in between. The length of the CDR3 is 15 residues. Germline V gene lookup returns CDR1 KGHSH and CDR2 LQKENI. All of the isolated RNA was reverse transcribed, so expressed TCRB transcripts were sequenced. Sequencing used immunoSEQ multiplex PCR; TCRdb keeps in-frame clones, though not all of them. The sample includes roughly 150,000 clones, approximately 8.8% of them seen just once. About this clone itself: Its antigen is still unknown.

Sequencing was carried out using central memory CD4+ T cells from blood. The sequence was collected from a young woman with type 1 diabetes. The chain carries TRBV18 and TRBJ2-3; D gene ambiguous. The CDR3 region is CASSPGSTFSDTQYF. CDR3 bases: TGTGCCAGCTCACCAGGTTCTACGTTTTCAGATACGCAGTATTTT.